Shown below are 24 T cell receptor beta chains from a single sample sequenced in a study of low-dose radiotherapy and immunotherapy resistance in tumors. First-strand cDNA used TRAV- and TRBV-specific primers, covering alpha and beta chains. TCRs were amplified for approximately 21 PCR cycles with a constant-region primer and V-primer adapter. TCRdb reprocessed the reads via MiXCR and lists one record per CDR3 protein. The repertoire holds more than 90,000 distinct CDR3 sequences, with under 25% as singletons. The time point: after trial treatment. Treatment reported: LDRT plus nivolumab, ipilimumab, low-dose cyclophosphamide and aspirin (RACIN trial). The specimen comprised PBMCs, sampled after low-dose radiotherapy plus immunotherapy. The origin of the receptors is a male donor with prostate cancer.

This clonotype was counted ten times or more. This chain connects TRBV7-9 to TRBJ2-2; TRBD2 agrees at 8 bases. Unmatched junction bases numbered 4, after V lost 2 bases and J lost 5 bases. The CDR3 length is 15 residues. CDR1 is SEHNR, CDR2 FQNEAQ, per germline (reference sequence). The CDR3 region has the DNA TGTGCCAGCAGCTTAACTAGCGGTGCAACCGGGGAGCTGTTTTTT. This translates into CASSLTSGATGELFF.

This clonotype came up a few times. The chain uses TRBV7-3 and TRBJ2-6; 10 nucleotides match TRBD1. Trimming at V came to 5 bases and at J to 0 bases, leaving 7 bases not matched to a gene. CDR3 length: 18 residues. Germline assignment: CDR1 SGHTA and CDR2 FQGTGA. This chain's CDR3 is CASSPGTGAFSGANVLTF. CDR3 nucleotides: TGTGCCAGCAGCCCCGGGACAGGGGCTTTCTCTGGGGCCAACGTCCTGACTTTC.

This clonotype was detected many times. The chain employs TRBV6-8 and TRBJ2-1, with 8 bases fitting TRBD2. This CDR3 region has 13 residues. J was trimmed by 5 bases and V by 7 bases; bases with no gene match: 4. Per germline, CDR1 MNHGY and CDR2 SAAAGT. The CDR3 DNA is TGTGCCAGCACGCGGGGGGCCAACAATGAGCAGTTCTTC. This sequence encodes CASTRGANNEQFF.

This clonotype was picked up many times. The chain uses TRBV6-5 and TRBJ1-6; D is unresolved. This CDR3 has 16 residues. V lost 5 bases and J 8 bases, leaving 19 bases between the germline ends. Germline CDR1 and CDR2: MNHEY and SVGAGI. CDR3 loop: CASSIASLYGDSPLHF. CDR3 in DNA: TGTGCCAGCAGTATCGCTTCCTTGTATGGGGATTCACCCCTCCACTTT.

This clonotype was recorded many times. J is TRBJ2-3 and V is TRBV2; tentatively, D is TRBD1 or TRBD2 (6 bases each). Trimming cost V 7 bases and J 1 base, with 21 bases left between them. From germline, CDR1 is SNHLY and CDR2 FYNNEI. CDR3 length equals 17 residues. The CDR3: CASTGTRLRGGTDTQYF. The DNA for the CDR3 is TGTGCCAGCACGGGGACCCGGTTGAGGGGGGGCACAGATACGCAGTATTTT.

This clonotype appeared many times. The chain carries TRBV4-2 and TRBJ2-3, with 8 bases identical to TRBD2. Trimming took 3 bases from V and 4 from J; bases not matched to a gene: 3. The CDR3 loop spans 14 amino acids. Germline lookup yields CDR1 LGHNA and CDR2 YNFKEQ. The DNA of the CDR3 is TGTGCCAGCAGCCACGGGGGGGGGGCAGATACGCAGTATTTT. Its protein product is CASSHGGGADTQYF.

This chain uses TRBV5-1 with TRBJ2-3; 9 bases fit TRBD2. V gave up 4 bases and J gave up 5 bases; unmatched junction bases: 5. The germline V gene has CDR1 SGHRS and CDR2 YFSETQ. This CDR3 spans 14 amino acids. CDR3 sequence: CASSAGGPEDTQYF. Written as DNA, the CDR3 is TGCGCCAGCAGCGCGGGGGGGCCTGAAGATACGCAGTATTTT.

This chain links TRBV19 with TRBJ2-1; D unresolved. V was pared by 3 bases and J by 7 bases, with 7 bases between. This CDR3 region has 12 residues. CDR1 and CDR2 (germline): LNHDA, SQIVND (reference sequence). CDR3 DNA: TGTGCCAGTAGTATTACGGCTAATGAGCAGTTCTTC. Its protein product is CASSITANEQFF.

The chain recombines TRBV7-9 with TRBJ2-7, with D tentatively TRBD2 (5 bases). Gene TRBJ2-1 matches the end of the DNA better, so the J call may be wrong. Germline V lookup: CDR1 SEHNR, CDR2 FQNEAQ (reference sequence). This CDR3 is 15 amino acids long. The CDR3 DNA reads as TGTGCCAGCAGCTTAGTTCCCGGGACCTACAATGAGCAGTTCTTC. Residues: CASSLVPGTYNEQFF.

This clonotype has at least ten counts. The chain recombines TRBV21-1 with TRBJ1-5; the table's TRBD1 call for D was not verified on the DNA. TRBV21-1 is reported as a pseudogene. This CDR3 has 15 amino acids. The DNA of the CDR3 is TGTGCCAGCAGCAGACCGACAGTTTTCAATCAGCCCCAGCATTTT. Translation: CASSRPTVFNQPQHF.

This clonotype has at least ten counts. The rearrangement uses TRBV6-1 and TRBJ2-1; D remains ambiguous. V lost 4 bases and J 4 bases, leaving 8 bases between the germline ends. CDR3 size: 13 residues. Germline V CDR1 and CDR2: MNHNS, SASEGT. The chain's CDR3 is CASSGTDYNEQFF. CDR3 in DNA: TGTGCCAGCAGTGGAACAGATTACAATGAGCAGTTCTTC.

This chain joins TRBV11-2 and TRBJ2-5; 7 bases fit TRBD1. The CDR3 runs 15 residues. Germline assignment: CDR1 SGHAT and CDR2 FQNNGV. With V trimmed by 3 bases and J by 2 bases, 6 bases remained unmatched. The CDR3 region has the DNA TGTGCCAGCAGCTTTAGGGGCAGGGGGCAAGAGACCCAGTACTTC. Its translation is CASSFRGRGQETQYF.

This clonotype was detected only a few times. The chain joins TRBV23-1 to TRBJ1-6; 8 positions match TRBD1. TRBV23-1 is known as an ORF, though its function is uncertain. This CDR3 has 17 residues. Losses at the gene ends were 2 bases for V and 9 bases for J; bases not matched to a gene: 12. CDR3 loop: CASSQPLRQGLFSPLHF. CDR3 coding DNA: TGCGCCAGCAGTCAACCTCTAAGACAGGGGCTTTTTTCACCCCTCCACTTT.

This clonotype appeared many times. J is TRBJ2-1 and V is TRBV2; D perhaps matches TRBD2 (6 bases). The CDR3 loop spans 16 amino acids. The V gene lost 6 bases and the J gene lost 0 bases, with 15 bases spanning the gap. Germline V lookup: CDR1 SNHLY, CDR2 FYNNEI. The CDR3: CASRRALASSYNEQFF. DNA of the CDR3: TGTGCCAGCAGGAGGGCTCTAGCGAGCTCCTACAATGAGCAGTTCTTC. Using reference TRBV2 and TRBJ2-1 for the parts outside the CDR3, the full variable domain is EPEVTQTPSHQVTQMGQEVILRCVPISNHLYFYWYRQILGQKVEFLVSFYNNEISEKSEIFDDQFSVERPDGSNFTLKIRSTKLEDSAMYFCASRRALASSYNEQFFGPGTRLTVL.

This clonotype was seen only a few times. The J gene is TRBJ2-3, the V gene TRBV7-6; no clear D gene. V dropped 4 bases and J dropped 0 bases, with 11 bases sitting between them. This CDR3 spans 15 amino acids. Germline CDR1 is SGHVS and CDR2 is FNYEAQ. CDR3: CASSSSTLSTDTQYF. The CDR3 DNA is TGTGCCAGCAGCTCTTCTACCCTTAGCACAGATACGCAGTATTTT.

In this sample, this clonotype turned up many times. As DNA, the CDR3 is TGTGCCAGCAGCTTAGGCCCCCACGAGCAGTACTTC. Its protein product is CASSLGPHEQYF. V gene TRBV13 combines with J gene TRBJ2-7; D unresolved. The germline V gene encodes CDR1 PRHDT and CDR2 FYEKMQ (reference sequence). The CDR3 runs to 12 residues. V dropped 0 bases and J dropped 5 bases, with 5 bases sitting between them. The complete variable domain, with remaining parts taken from reference TRBV13 and TRBJ2-7, reads AAGVIQSPRHLIKEKRETATLKCYPIPRHDTVYWYQQGPGQDPQFLISFYEKMQSDKGSIPDRFSAQQFSDYHSELNMSSLELGDSALYFCASSLGPHEQYFGPGTRLTVT.

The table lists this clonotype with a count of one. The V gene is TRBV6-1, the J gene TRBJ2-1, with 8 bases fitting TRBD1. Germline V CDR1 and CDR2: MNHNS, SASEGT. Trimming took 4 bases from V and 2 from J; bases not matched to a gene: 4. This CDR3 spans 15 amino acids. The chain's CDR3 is CASSGGQEPYNEQFF. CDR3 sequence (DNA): TGTGCCAGCAGTGGGGGACAGGAACCCTACAATGAGCAGTTCTTC.

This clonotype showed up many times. CDR3 amino acids: CASSPPGQRPYEQYF. CDR3 DNA sequence: TGTGCCAGCAGTCCCCCGGGACAGCGGCCCTACGAGCAGTACTTC. This sequence joins TRBV6-5 and TRBJ2-7; 7 nucleotides align to TRBD1. Germline values: CDR1 MNHEY, CDR2 SVGAGI. The J segment lost 2 bases and the V segment lost 5 bases, leaving 9 bases of the junction unmatched. The CDR3 spans 15 residues.

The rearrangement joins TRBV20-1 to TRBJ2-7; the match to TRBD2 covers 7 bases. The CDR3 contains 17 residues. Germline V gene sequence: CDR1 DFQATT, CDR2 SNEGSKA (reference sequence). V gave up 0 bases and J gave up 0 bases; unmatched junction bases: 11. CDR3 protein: CSARDTLGPSGSYEQYF. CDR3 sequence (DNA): TGCAGTGCTAGAGATACCCTAGGGCCTAGCGGCTCCTACGAGCAGTACTTC.

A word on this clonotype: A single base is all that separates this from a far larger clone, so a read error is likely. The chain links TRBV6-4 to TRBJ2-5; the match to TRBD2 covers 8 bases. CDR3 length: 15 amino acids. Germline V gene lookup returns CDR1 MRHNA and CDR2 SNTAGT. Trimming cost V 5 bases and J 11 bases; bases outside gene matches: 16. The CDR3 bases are TGTGCCAGCAGTCCTGGCGGGGGGCCTCACAATGAGCAGTACTTC. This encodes CASSPGGGPHNEQYF.

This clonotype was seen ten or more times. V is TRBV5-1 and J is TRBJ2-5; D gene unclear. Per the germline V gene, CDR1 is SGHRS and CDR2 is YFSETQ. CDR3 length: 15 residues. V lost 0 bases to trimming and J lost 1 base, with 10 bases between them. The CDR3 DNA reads TGCGCCAGCAGCTTGGCTACAGCCTCCCAAGAGACCCAGTACTTC. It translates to CASSLATASQETQYF.

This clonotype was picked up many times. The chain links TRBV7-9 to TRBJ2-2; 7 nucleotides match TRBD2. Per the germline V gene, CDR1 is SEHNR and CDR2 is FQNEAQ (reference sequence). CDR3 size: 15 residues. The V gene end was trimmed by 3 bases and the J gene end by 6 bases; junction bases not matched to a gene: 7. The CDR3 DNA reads TGTGCCAGCAGCTTTATTCCGGGGGGTCCCGGGGAGCTGTTTTTT. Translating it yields CASSFIPGGPGELFF.

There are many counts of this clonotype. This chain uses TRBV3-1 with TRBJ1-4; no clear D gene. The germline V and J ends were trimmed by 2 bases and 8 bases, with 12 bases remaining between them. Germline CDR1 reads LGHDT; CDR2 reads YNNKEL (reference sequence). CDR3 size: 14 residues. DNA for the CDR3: TGTGCCAGCAGCCAATTCCAGAGGAGGGAAAAACTGTTTTTT. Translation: CASSQFQRREKLFF.

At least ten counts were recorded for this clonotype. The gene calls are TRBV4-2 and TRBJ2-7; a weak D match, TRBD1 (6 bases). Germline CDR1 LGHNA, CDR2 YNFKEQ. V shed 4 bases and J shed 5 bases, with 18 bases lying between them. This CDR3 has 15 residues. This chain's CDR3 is CASSRSYREVHEQYF. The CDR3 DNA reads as TGTGCCAGCAGCCGCAGTTACAGGGAAGTCCACGAGCAGTACTTC.